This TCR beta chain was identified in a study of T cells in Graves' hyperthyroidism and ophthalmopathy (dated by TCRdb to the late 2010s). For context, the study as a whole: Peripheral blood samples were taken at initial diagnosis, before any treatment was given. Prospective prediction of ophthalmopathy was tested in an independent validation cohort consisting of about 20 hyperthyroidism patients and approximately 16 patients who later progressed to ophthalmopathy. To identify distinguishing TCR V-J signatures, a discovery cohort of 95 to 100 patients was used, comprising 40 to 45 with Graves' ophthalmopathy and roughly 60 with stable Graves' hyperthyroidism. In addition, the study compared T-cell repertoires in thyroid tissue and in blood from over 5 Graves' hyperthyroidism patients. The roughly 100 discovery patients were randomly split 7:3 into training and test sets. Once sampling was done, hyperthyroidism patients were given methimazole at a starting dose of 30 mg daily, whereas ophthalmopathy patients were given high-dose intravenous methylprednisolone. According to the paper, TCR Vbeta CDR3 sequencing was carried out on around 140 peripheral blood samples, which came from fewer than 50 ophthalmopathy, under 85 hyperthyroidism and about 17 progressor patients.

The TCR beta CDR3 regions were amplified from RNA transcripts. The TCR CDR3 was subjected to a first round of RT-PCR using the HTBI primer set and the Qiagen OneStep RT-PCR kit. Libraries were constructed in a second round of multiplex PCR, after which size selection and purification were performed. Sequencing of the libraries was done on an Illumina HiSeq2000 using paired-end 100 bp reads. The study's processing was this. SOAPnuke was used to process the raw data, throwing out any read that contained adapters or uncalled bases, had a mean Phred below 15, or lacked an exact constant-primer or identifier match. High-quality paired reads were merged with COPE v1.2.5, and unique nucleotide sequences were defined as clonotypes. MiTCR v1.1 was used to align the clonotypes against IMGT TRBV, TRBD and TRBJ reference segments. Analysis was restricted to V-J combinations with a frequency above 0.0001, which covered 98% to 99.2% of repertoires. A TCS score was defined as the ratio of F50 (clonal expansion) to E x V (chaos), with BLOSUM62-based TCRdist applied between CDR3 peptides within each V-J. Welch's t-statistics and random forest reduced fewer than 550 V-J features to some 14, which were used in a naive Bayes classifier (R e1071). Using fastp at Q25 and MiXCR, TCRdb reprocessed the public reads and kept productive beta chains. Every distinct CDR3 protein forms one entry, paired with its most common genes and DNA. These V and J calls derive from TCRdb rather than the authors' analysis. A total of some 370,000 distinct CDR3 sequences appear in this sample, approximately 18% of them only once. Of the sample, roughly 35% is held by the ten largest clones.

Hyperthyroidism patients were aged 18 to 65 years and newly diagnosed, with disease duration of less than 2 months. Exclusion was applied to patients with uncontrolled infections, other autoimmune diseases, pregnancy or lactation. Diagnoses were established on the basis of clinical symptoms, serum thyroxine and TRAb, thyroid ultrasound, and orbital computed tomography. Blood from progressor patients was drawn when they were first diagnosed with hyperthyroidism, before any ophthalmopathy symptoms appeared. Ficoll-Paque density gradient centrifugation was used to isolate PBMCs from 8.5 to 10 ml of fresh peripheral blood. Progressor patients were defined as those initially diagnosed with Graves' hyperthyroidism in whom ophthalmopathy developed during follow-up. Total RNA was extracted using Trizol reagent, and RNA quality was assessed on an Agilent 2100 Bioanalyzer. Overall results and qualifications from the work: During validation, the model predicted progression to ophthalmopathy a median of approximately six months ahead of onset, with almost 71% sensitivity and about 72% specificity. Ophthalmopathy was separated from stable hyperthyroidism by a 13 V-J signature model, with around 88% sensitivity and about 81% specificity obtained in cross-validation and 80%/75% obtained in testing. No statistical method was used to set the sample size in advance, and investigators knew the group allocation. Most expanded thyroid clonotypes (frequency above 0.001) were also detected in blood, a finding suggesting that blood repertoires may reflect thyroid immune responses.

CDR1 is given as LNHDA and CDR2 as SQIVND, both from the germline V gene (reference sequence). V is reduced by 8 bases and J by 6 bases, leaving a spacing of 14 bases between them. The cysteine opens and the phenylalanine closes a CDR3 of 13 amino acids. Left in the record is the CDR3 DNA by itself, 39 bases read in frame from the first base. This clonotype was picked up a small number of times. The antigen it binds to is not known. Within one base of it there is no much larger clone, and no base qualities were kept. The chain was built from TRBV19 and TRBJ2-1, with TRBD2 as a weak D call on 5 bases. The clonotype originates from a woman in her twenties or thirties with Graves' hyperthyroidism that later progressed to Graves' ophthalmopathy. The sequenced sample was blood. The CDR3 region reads CASGLRDANEQFF. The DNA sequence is TGTGCCAGTGGATTACGGGATGCCAATGAGCAGTTCTTC.